Below, 28 T cell receptor beta chains from the same sample are listed, as sequenced in a study of identical twins. MiXCR, run by TCRdb on the 5' RACE reads, gives a single entry per CDR3 protein. The table lists around 370,000 distinct CDR3 sequences, 9% of them singletons, with roughly 8.7% in the top ten. Sequencing was carried out using naive T cells sorted from blood. These receptors came from a woman aged 45 to 65 in good health.

This clonotype was seen many times. The J gene is TRBJ2-2, the V gene TRBV4-1; D not resolved. CDR1 MGHRA and CDR2 YSYEKL come from the germline V gene. Trimming took 2 bases from V and 0 from J, leaving 7 bases between them. The CDR3 has 15 amino acids. The CDR3 protein is CASSQSGSNTGELFF. In nucleotides, the CDR3 is TGCGCCAGCAGCCAAAGTGGGTCGAACACCGGGGAGCTGTTTTTT.

This rearrangement joins TRBV12-3 or TRBV12-4 to TRBJ2-6; 7 nucleotides align to TRBD2. This CDR3 has 17 residues. The junction had 10 bases not matched to a gene; V was cut back by 7 bases and J by 1 base. In DNA form, the CDR3 reads TGTGCCAGCACCCCGGGGGGAGAACAATCTGGGGCCAACGTCCTGACTTTC. This encodes CASTPGGEQSGANVLTF.

This clonotype has only a few counts. This chain connects TRBV12-3 or TRBV12-4 to TRBJ2-4; TRBD1 matches 8 bases. This CDR3 has 17 residues. The ends lost 2 bases at V and 2 bases at J; junction bases unmatched: 8. The chain's CDR3 is CASSLKAGGWSKNIQYF. The CDR3 DNA is TGTGCCAGCAGTTTAAAGGCAGGGGGCTGGTCCAAAAACATTCAGTACTTC.

This rearrangement joins TRBV2 to TRBJ2-7; 9 nucleotides agree with TRBD1. J was trimmed by 3 bases and V by 6 bases; bases with no gene match: 3. CDR3 length: 13 amino acids. The germline V gene has CDR1 SNHLY and CDR2 FYNNEI. Written as DNA, the CDR3 is TGTGCCAGCAGGCGGGACAGGGACTACGAGCAGTACGTC. This sequence encodes CASRRDRDYEQYV.

This clonotype was seen a few times. The rearrangement joins TRBV5-1 to TRBJ1-1, with D unclear. V gave up 1 base and J gave up 3 bases, with 10 bases separating them. This CDR3 contains 14 residues. Per the germline V gene, CDR1 is SGHRS and CDR2 is YFSETQ. The CDR3 spells CASSLLARYTEAFF. CDR3 DNA: TGCGCCAGCAGCTTGCTAGCCAGATACACTGAAGCTTTCTTT. Combining the CDR3 with reference TRBV5-1 and TRBJ1-1 gives the whole variable domain KAGVTQTPRYLIKTRGQQVTLSCSPISGHRSVSWYQQTPGQGLQFLFEYFSETQRNKGNFPGRFSGRQFSNSRSEMNVSTLELGDSALYLCASSLLARYTEAFFGQGTRLTVV.

This clonotype came up many times. This chain links TRBV7-6 with TRBJ1-1, with unresolved D. V was pared by 4 bases and J by 6 bases, with 9 bases between. The germline CDR1 and CDR2 sequences are SGHVS and FNYEAQ. This CDR3 has 12 amino acids. In nucleotides, the CDR3 is TGTGCCAGCAGCTACAACAGCTCTGAAGCTTTCTTT. Translating gives CASSYNSSEAFF.

V is TRBV6-5 and J is TRBJ2-6, with D uncertain. This CDR3 spans 13 amino acids. Trimming took 9 bases from V and 0 from J, leaving 6 bases between them. The germline V gene encodes CDR1 MNHEY and CDR2 SVGAGI. This CDR3 reads CASKGSGANVLTF. The CDR3, as DNA: TGTGCCAGTAAGGGCTCTGGGGCCAACGTCCTGACTTTC.

This clonotype came up a few times. The J gene is TRBJ2-3, the V gene TRBV5-1; 8 bases align to TRBD2. The CDR3 consists of 18 residues. The V gene end was trimmed by 0 bases and the J gene end by 0 bases; junction bases not matched to a gene: 9. The germline CDR1 and CDR2 sequences are SGHRS and YFSETQ. The chain's CDR3 is CASSLGSLAGTSTDTQYF. The CDR3 region has the DNA TGCGCCAGCAGCTTGGGGTCGCTAGCGGGCACTAGCACAGATACGCAGTATTTT.

The V gene is TRBV29-1, the J gene TRBJ2-2; D unresolved. This CDR3 contains 13 residues. Germline V lookup: CDR1 SQVTM, CDR2 ANQGSEA. Trimming took 5 bases from V and 3 from J, leaving 10 bases between them. CDR3 protein: CSVTDSYTGELFF. CDR3 nucleotide sequence: TGCAGCGTTACGGATAGCTACACCGGGGAGCTGTTTTTT.

V gene TRBV21-1 combines with J gene TRBJ2-7; the table's D call TRBD1 went unverified against the DNA. TRBV21-1 is classified as a pseudogene. The CDR3 totals 16 residues. The CDR3 DNA sequence: TGTGCCAGCAGCAAAGCGAGGGGGGAGGAGATCTACGAGCAGTACTTC. Residues: CASSKARGEEIYEQYF.

The chain carries TRBV5-5 and TRBJ2-4; D not resolved. The V end lost 0 bases, the J end lost 2 bases, and 15 bases lay between the germline ends. CDR3 size: 17 residues. CDR1 SGHKS and CDR2 YYEKEE come from the germline V gene (reference sequence). This CDR3 is CASSLEGIAGSKNIQYF. CDR3 nucleotide sequence: TGTGCCAGCAGCTTGGAGGGCATAGCCGGTTCCAAAAACATTCAGTACTTC.

This clonotype has more than one count but fewer than ten. DNA of the CDR3: TGTGCCAGCAGCACAACAGGTTACGAGCAGTACTTC. Amino acid sequence: CASSTTGYEQYF. The rearrangement joins TRBV12-3 or TRBV12-4 to TRBJ2-7; a weak D match, TRBD1 (5 bases). Trimming removed 6 bases from V and 4 bases from J, with 10 bases in between. This CDR3 comprises 12 residues.

This clonotype was counted between two and nine times. CDR3 in amino acids: CASSELAGDNEQFF. CDR3 sequence (DNA): TGTGCCAGCAGCGAACTAGCGGGAGATAATGAGCAGTTCTTC. The genes are TRBV7-8 and TRBJ2-1; 11 positions match TRBD2. The J segment lost 7 bases and the V segment lost 5 bases, leaving 4 bases of the junction unmatched. The CDR3 extends over 14 amino acids. Germline assignment: CDR1 SGHVS and CDR2 FQNEAQ.

This clonotype was counted a few times. V is TRBV6-5 and J is TRBJ1-1; 8 nucleotides match TRBD1. Germline-derived CDR1 and CDR2 are MNHEY and SVGAGI. The CDR3 spans 19 residues. The CDR3 sequence is CAQGSRKWIRDRKNTEAFF. In nucleotides, the CDR3 is TGTGCGCAGGGTTCTCGGAAATGGATCAGGGACAGGAAGAACACTGAAGCTTTCTTT.

In nucleotides, the CDR3 is TGTGCCAGCAGTCGTACTAGCGGGAGTAGGGATGAGCAGTTCTTC. It encodes CASSRTSGSRDEQFF. This chain joins TRBV28 and TRBJ2-1; 11 positions agree with TRBD2. Germline loops: CDR1 MDHEN, CDR2 SYDVKM. This CDR3 contains 15 residues. V shed 5 bases and J 8 bases; nucleotides not matched to a gene: 8.

This clonotype was seen more than once but under ten times. The chain couples TRBV18 to TRBJ2-5, with D unclear. Trimming shortened V by 0 bases and J by 4 bases, and 15 bases separated the two germline ends. Germline CDR1 and CDR2: KGHSH and LQKENI. The length of the CDR3 is 16 residues. CDR3 coding DNA: TGTGCCAGCTCACCACCTAACGCTTTGCCGGGAGAGACCCAGTACTTC. This translates into CASSPPNALPGETQYF.

In its sample, this clonotype was seen a few times. The chain links TRBV20-1 to TRBJ1-1, with D possibly TRBD1 on 6 matching bases. Germline-derived CDR1 and CDR2 are DFQATT and SNEGSKA (reference sequence). The ends were cut back, 2 bases at V and 1 base at J, with 14 bases in the middle. CDR3 size: 15 residues. This chain's CDR3 is CSARKQGWGNTEAFF. The CDR3 nucleotides read TGCAGTGCTAGAAAACAGGGTTGGGGGAACACTGAAGCTTTCTTT.

This clonotype was recorded a few times. V is TRBV5-1 and J is TRBJ1-2; 9 bases agree with TRBD1. Trimming at V came to 3 bases and at J to 6 bases, leaving 3 bases not matched to a gene. This CDR3 has 13 residues. CDR1 is SGHRS, CDR2 YFSETQ, per germline. DNA of the CDR3: TGCGCCAGCAGCTACACAGGGGGCGATGGCTACACCTTC. This encodes CASSYTGGDGYTF.

This clonotype was picked up many times. The chain is built from TRBV12-3 or TRBV12-4 and TRBJ2-1; possibly TRBD2 for D (7 bases). V was shortened by 5 bases and J by 6 bases, with 14 bases between the two germline ends. The CDR3 covers 14 residues. The CDR3 is CASSPTGTINEQFF. CDR3 nucleotides: TGTGCCAGCAGTCCAACAGGGACTATCAATGAGCAGTTCTTC.

This clonotype was recorded many times. The chain links TRBV5-1 to TRBJ2-7; the D is unclear. The V end lost 3 bases, the J end lost 1 base, and 5 bases lay between the germline ends. CDR3 length equals 12 residues. Germline V gene sequence: CDR1 SGHRS, CDR2 YFSETQ. The DNA of the CDR3 is TGCGCCAGCAGCTCCGGATCCTACGAGCAGTACGTC. This codes for CASSSGSYEQYV.

This clonotype was picked up many times. The rearrangement links TRBV10-3 to TRBJ2-5; 9 bases map to TRBD2. The germline gives CDR1 ENHRY, CDR2 SYGVKD. The CDR3 consists of 14 residues. V lost 7 bases to trimming and J lost 4 bases; unmatched junction nucleotides: 7. The CDR3, as DNA: TGTGCCATCAATCCAGCGGGAGGATTAGAGACCCAGTACTTC. Encoded protein: CAINPAGGLETQYF.

In this sample, this clonotype turned up many times. This chain joins TRBV11-2 and TRBJ2-6, with D perhaps matching TRBD2 (5 bases). The V gene's germline CDR1 is SGHAT and CDR2 FQNNGV. This CDR3 spans 16 amino acids. The ends were cut back, 5 bases at V and 2 bases at J, with 13 bases in the middle. The CDR3 spells CASSPFQEAGANVLTF. CDR3 DNA: TGTGCCAGCAGCCCATTCCAGGAGGCTGGGGCCAACGTCCTGACTTTC.

This clonotype has just a few counts. The chain joins TRBV5-1 to TRBJ2-7; TRBD1 agrees at 10 bases. The CDR3 sequence is 15 residues long. V lost 0 bases, J lost 0 bases, and 0 bases stayed unmatched. The germline gives CDR1 SGHRS, CDR2 YFSETQ. The CDR3 protein is CASSLGTGGSYEQYV. As DNA, the CDR3 is TGCGCCAGCAGCTTGGGGACAGGGGGCTCCTACGAGCAGTACGTC.

The CDR3 sequence is CATSRVVSSNEQFF. For the CDR3, the DNA is TGTGCCACCAGCAGAGTAGTTAGTTCCAATGAGCAGTTCTTC. The J gene is TRBJ2-1, the V gene TRBV15; D call uncertain. The CDR3 runs 14 residues. Trimming took 1 base from V and 6 from J, leaving 10 bases between them. Germline V gene lookup returns CDR1 LNHNV and CDR2 YYDKDF (reference sequence).

This clonotype was detected only a few times. The rearrangement uses TRBV12-3 or TRBV12-4 and TRBJ2-3; 7 bases match TRBD1. CDR3 length: 14 residues. Trimming removed 5 bases from V and 4 bases from J; junction bases left unmatched: 6. Here the CDR3 reads CASSVTGVADTQYF. The DNA of the CDR3 is TGTGCCAGCAGTGTAACAGGGGTGGCAGATACGCAGTATTTT.

This clonotype was seen a few times. The J gene is TRBJ1-1, the V gene TRBV24-1; 9 nucleotides line up with TRBD1. Unmatched junction bases numbered 12, after V lost 7 bases and J lost 10 bases. Germline V gives CDR1 KGHDR, CDR2 SFDVKD. This CDR3 region has 14 residues. CDR3 nucleotides: TGTGCCACCAGCGGGACAGGGTCGGTCAGGGGAGCTTTCTTT. Its translation: CATSGTGSVRGAFF.

This rearrangement joins TRBV20-1 to TRBJ2-7; D call uncertain. The CDR3 consists of 13 residues. Trimming stripped 3 bases from V and 0 bases from J, with 9 bases between. The germline CDR1 and CDR2 sequences are DFQATT and SNEGSKA (reference sequence). The CDR3 loop reads CSASRLSSYEQYF. For the CDR3, the DNA is TGCAGTGCTAGTCGCCTGAGCTCCTACGAGCAGTACTTC.

At least ten counts were recorded for this clonotype. The V and J genes are TRBV5-1 and TRBJ2-3; 12 nucleotides line up with TRBD2. The V gene end was trimmed by 0 bases and the J gene end by 7 bases; junction bases not matched to a gene: 12. Germline CDR1 SGHRS, CDR2 YFSETQ. CDR3 length: 18 residues. CDR3 region: CASSLELAGGIAQYTQYF. The DNA of the CDR3 is TGCGCCAGCAGCTTGGAACTAGCGGGAGGTATAGCACAATATACGCAGTATTTT.